These 29 T cell receptor beta chains share one sample of origin, sequenced in a study of cytomegalovirus exposure and HLA in healthy donors. The study ran its PCR with 60 Vbeta and 13 Jbeta primers. Assay: immunoSEQ multiplex PCR; the TCRdb copy retains only in-frame clones and omits some. The repertoire has roughly 130,000 clones, approximately 81% of them found once; the top ten carry 2% to 2.5%. The sequenced sample was PBMCs. The receptors originated from a man aged 18 to 35 in good health and CMV-seronegative.

CDR3 nucleotides: TGTGCCAGCAGCTTAGCGGGAGTAAGGTACACCGGGGAGCTGTTTTTT. Encoded protein: CASSLAGVRYTGELFF. V is TRBV7-6 and J is TRBJ2-2, with D possibly TRBD2 on 5 matching bases. Between the trimmed V and J ends, which lost 0 bases and 3 bases, there was a span of 11 bases. The CDR3 length is 16 residues. Looked up from germline, CDR1 is SGHVS and CDR2 is FNYEAQ.

CDR3 DNA sequence: TGTGCCATCAGTGAGGGGGCAGATAGCAATCAGCCCCAGCATTTT. Its protein product is CAISEGADSNQPQHF. V gene TRBV10-3 combines with J gene TRBJ1-5; D may be TRBD1 (5 bases). Per germline, CDR1 ENHRY and CDR2 SYGVKD. Trimming removed 2 bases at V and 0 bases at J, with 8 bases between. The CDR3 runs 15 residues.

This clone appeared a few times. J is TRBJ1-3 and V is TRBV7-3, with TRBD1 as a possible D gene (6 bases). CDR1 is SGHTA and CDR2 is FQGTGA in the germline V gene. The CDR3 contains 13 residues. Trimming took 5 bases from V and 4 from J, leaving 9 bases between them. CDR3 loop: CASSPGTGNTIYF. CDR3 in DNA: TGTGCCAGCAGCCCTGGGACAGGAAACACCATATATTTT.

This clone was seen a handful of times. The rearrangement links TRBV10-3 to TRBJ1-3, with D tentatively TRBD1 (5 bases). CDR3 length: 14 residues. Germline CDR1 and CDR2: ENHRY and SYGVKD. V gave up 4 bases and J gave up 7 bases, with 14 bases separating them. CDR3 coding DNA: TGTGCCATCAGTGGGGGGGACGCGCGGAACACCATATATTTT. It translates to CAISGGDARNTIYF.

The genes are TRBV29-1 and TRBJ1-1; D is ambiguous. The CDR3 sequence is 13 residues long. Germline V gives CDR1 SQVTM, CDR2 ANQGSEA. This CDR3 reads CMGDPLLNTEAFF. As DNA, the CDR3 is TGCATGGGCGATCCTCTCCTGAACACTGAAGCTTTCTTT.

V gene TRBV28 combines with J gene TRBJ1-5, with no clear D. V was shortened by 5 bases and J by 7 bases, with 12 bases between the two germline ends. The CDR3 contains 13 residues. CDR1 and CDR2 from the germline V gene are MDHEN and SYDVKM. The chain's CDR3 is CASSLRTGQPQHF. The CDR3 DNA is TGTGCCAGCAGTCTCCGGACTGGGCAGCCCCAGCATTTT.

The J gene is TRBJ2-7, the V gene TRBV7-2; TRBD2 agrees at 10 bases. CDR1 is SGHTA and CDR2 is FQGNSA in the germline V gene. Trimming at V came to 1 base and at J to 4 bases, leaving 4 bases not matched to a gene. The length of the CDR3 is 15 residues. As DNA, the CDR3 is TGTGCCAGCAGCTTAGATCCTAGCGGGAGTTACGAGCAGTACTTC. It specifies CASSLDPSGSYEQYF.

V is TRBV7-9 and J is TRBJ2-3; D uncertain. This CDR3 has 14 residues. V was pared by 1 base and J by 4 bases, with 9 bases between. The germline V gene has CDR1 SEHNR and CDR2 FQNEAQ (reference sequence). The CDR3 loop is CASSLDLRPDTQYF. The CDR3, as DNA: TGTGCCAGCAGCTTAGATCTCAGGCCAGATACGCAGTATTTT.

V is TRBV7-2 and J is TRBJ1-1; D not resolved. V dropped 5 bases and J dropped 2 bases, with 15 bases sitting between them. The CDR3 has 15 residues. Germline-derived CDR1 and CDR2 are SGHTA and FQGNSA. The CDR3 bases are TGTGCCAGCAGCCCCCTCGTATCCGTCAACACTGAAGCTTTCTTT. Translating gives CASSPLVSVNTEAFF.

The genes are TRBV2 and TRBJ2-3; TRBD2 matches 10 bases. Germline CDR1 and CDR2: SNHLY and FYNNEI. The CDR3 covers 17 residues. Trimming took 0 bases from V and 1 from J; bases not matched to a gene: 4. The chain's CDR3 is CASSEARLAGGTDTQYF. The DNA of the CDR3 is TGTGCCAGCAGTGAAGCCCGCCTAGCGGGAGGCACAGATACGCAGTATTTT.

V usage is TRBV13 and J usage is TRBJ2-7; D unresolved. Looked up from germline, CDR1 is PRHDT and CDR2 is FYEKMQ (reference sequence). This CDR3 comprises 14 residues. V was trimmed by 0 bases and J by 0 bases, leaving 6 bases between them. CDR3 region: CASSLGRNSYEQYV. The DNA of the CDR3 is TGTGCCAGCAGCTTAGGGCGGAACTCCTACGAGCAGTACGTC.

The chain has TRBV27 and TRBJ1-1; 10 bases agree with TRBD1. The CDR3 length is 14 residues. CDR1 and CDR2 (germline): MNHEY, SMNVEV (reference sequence). With V trimmed by 5 bases and J by 4 bases, 4 bases remained unmatched. The DNA for the CDR3 is TGTGCCAGCAGTCCTTGGACAGGGGGCACTGAAGCTTTCTTT. This translates into CASSPWTGGTEAFF.

A note on this clone: One end of the junction fails to match germline, which may point to a read error. The sample contains more than one DNA sequence encoding this CDR3. The chain combines TRBV7-2 with TRBJ2-7; 10 bases align to TRBD1. The germline V gene encodes CDR1 SGHTA and CDR2 FQGNSA. The CDR3 has 16 residues. The CDR3 DNA is TGCGCCAGCAGCCAAGCTCTGGGACAGGGGAGCGACGAGCAGTACTTC. It specifies CASSQALGQGSDEQYF.

This clone has more than one count but fewer than ten. V gene TRBV6-4 combines with J gene TRBJ2-7; 8 bases fit TRBD1. The CDR3 is 14 amino acids. Germline assignment: CDR1 MRHNA and CDR2 SNTAGT. V dropped 9 bases and J dropped 3; count of bases not matched to a gene: 10. The CDR3 loop is CASSFNRGDYEQYF. The CDR3 coding sequence is TGTGCCAGTTCTTTTAACAGGGGGGACTACGAGCAGTACTTC.

The chain joins TRBV5-4 to TRBJ1-6, with D hard to call. CDR1 is SGHNT, CDR2 YYREEE, per germline (reference sequence). V was shortened by 0 bases and J by 0 bases, with 7 bases between the two germline ends. The CDR3 is made up of 16 amino acids. DNA for the CDR3: TGTGCCAGCAGCTTGGCCGGGAGCTCCTATAATTCACCCCTCCACTTT. This codes for CASSLAGSSYNSPLHF.

The chain has TRBV9 and TRBJ2-1; a possible D gene is TRBD1 (7 bases). This CDR3 is 19 amino acids long. The V end was cut by 3 bases, the J end by 7 bases, with 29 bases between. The germline V gene has CDR1 SGDLS and CDR2 YYNGEE. Written as DNA, the CDR3 is TGTGCCAGCAGCGCCCGGGAGTCCGGCGGGACAGTGGTCCCTAATGAGCAGTTCTTC. Residues: CASSARESGGTVVPNEQFF.

The chain has TRBV27 and TRBJ2-7, with D unclear. Germline CDR1 is MNHEY and CDR2 is SMNVEV (reference sequence). The CDR3 length is 14 residues. The ends were cut back, 5 bases at V and 0 bases at J, with 11 bases in the middle. The CDR3 region has the DNA TGTGCCAGCAGTGCGACTCTGAGCTCCTACGAGCAGTACGTC. Its protein is CASSATLSSYEQYV.

This rearrangement joins TRBV7-8 to TRBJ2-1, with 10 positions matching TRBD2. Germline V gene lookup returns CDR1 SGHVS and CDR2 FQNEAQ. The CDR3 consists of 17 residues. J was trimmed by 1 base and V by 1 base; bases with no gene match: 4. CDR3 residues: CASSLVLAGVSYNEQFF. As DNA, the CDR3 is TGTGCCAGCAGCTTAGTCCTAGCGGGAGTGTCCTACAATGAGCAGTTCTTC.

This clone has just one count. The V call is TRBV7-9, the J call TRBJ2-7; the D is unclear. This CDR3 has 14 residues. Trimming left V 3 bases short and J 1 base short, with 10 bases between. From germline, CDR1 is SEHNR and CDR2 FQNEAQ (reference sequence). The CDR3 nucleotides read TGTGCCAGCAGCTTCTCCCAACAGTCCTACGAGCAGTACGTC. Amino acids: CASSFSQQSYEQYV.

The rearrangement joins TRBV10-3 to TRBJ1-4; D call uncertain. The CDR3 consists of 18 residues. V was clipped by 0 bases and J by 0 bases, with 14 bases between them. The germline V gene has CDR1 ENHRY and CDR2 SYGVKD. The CDR3 loop reads CAISESSGMHATNEKLFF. For the CDR3, the DNA is TGTGCCATCAGTGAGTCGAGCGGGATGCATGCAACTAATGAAAAACTGTTTTTT.

The chain employs TRBV9 and TRBJ2-1; 10 bases fit TRBD2. The CDR3 sequence is 14 residues long. The germline V gene encodes CDR1 SGDLS and CDR2 YYNGEE. With 4 bases clipped from V and 8 bases from J, the junction kept 6 bases outside the gene matches. The CDR3 nucleotides read TGTGCCAGCAGCCCTAGCGGGAGAGGCGATGAGCAGTTCTTC. It specifies CASSPSGRGDEQFF.

This sequence joins TRBV5-4 and TRBJ2-3, with TRBD2 matching over 8 bases. Germline CDR1 reads SGHNT; CDR2 reads YYREEE (reference sequence). CDR3 length: 16 amino acids. V was pared by 0 bases and J by 2 bases, with 5 bases of the junction left unmatched. CDR3 nucleotides: TGTGCCAGCAGCTTGGATAGGACTAGCCCCACAGATACGCAGTATTTT. It translates to CASSLDRTSPTDTQYF.

The genes are TRBV18 and TRBJ1-1; D is uncertain. This CDR3 contains 13 residues. CDR1 and CDR2 (germline): KGHSH, LQKENI. Trimming left V 6 bases short and J 0 bases short, with 8 bases between. The CDR3 region is CASSPTMNTEAFF. CDR3 nucleotides: TGTGCCAGCTCCCCTACCATGAACACTGAAGCTTTCTTT.

In regard to this clone: The junction departs from germline at one end; a sequencing error may be responsible. The chain carries TRBV7-9 and TRBJ1-2; D is ambiguous. This CDR3 has 15 amino acids. CDR1 and CDR2 (germline): SEHNR, FQNEAQ (reference sequence). CDR3 in DNA: TGTGCCAGCAGCTTAGCAGAGGGCAGGAACTATGGCTACCCCTTC. It is translated as CASSLAEGRNYGYPF.

The V and J genes are TRBV19 and TRBJ2-2, with no clear D. This CDR3 has 14 amino acids. Per the germline V gene, CDR1 is LNHDA and CDR2 is SQIVND (reference sequence). V lost 8 bases and J 2 bases, leaving 12 bases between the germline ends. As DNA, the CDR3 is TGTGCCAGTCGTTCGGGTTTTAACACCGGGGAGCTGTTTTTT. Encoded protein: CASRSGFNTGELFF.

The chain carries TRBV5-4 and TRBJ1-4; 9 nucleotides align to TRBD1. Germline loops: CDR1 SGHNT, CDR2 YYREEE (reference sequence). CDR3 length: 15 amino acids. With V trimmed by 0 bases and J by 7 bases, 4 bases remained unmatched. The CDR3, as DNA: TGTGCCAGCAGCTTGGCCGGGACAGGGAGTGAAAAACTGTTTTTT. Its translation: CASSLAGTGSEKLFF.

This chain links TRBV21-1 with TRBJ2-5; the D call of TRBD2 is as the table states it, not checked on the DNA. TRBV21-1 is assigned pseudogene status. The CDR3 covers 15 residues. CDR3 DNA: TGTGCCAGCAGCAAATTAAGGGAGAATCGGGAGACCCAGTACTTC. It specifies CASSKLRENRETQYF.

J is TRBJ2-3 and V is TRBV6-1, with D maybe TRBD1 (6 bases). Trimming took 6 bases from V and 2 from J, leaving 12 bases between them. The germline CDR1 and CDR2 sequences are MNHNS and SASEGT. The CDR3 spans 14 residues. The CDR3 sequence is CASRGGTNTDTQYF. The CDR3, as DNA: TGTGCCAGCAGGGGTGGGACAAACACAGATACGCAGTATTTT.

This clone was picked up one time. The chain has TRBV23-1 and TRBJ2-7, with 13 bases fitting TRBD2. TRBV23-1 is an ORF; its function is uncertain. The CDR3 is 18 amino acids. The J segment lost 2 bases and the V segment lost 4 bases, leaving 11 bases of the junction unmatched. The CDR3 is CASSRGVPGLAGPYEQYV. Here the CDR3 DNA reads TGCGCCAGCAGTCGAGGGGTTCCGGGACTAGCGGGACCCTACGAGCAGTACGTC.